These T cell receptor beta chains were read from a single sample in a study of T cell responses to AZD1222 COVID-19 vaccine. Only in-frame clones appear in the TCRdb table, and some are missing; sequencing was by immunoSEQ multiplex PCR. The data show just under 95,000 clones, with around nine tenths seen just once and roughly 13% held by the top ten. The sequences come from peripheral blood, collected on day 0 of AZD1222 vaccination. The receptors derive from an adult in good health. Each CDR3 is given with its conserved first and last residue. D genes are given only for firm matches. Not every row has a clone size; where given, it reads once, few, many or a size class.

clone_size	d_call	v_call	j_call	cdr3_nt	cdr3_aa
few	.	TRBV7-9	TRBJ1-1	TGTGCCAGCAGCCGCGGGGTTGGGGACACTGAAGCTTTCTTT	CASSRGVGDTEAFF
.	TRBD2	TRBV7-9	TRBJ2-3	TGTGCCAGCACGTTCGGGGGGAACACAGATACGCAGTATTTT	CASTFGGNTDTQYF
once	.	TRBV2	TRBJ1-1	TGTGCCAGCAGTGAAGGTAGGTCCGAAGCTTTCTTT	CASSEGRSEAFF
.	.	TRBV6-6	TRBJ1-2	TGTGCCAGCACCGCAAGTCAGACTAACTATGGCTACACCTTC	CASTASQTNYGYTF
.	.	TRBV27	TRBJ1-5	TGTGCCAGCAGCCCCCCCGGCAATCAGCCCCAGCATTTT	CASSPPGNQPQHF
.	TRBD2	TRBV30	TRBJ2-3	TGTGCCTGGAGTGTACGAGTAGCGGGGGTGGATACGCAGTATTTT	CAWSVRVAGVDTQYF
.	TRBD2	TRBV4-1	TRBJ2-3	TGCGCCAGCAGCCAAGATAAGGGGAGGGCAGATACGCAGTATTTT	CASSQDKGRADTQYF
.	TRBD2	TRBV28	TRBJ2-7	TGTGCCAGCAGTTTATCGGGGGGCTACGAGCAGTACTTC	CASSLSGGYEQYF
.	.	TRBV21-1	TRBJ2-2	TGTGCCAGCAGCAAATCCGCCCCCCTGCGCGGGGAGCTGTTTTTT	CASSKSAPLRGELFF
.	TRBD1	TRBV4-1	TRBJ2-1	TGCGCCAGCAGCCAGCCCGGGACAGGTTACAATGAGCAGTTCTTC	CASSQPGTGYNEQFF
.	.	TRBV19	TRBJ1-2	TGTGCCAGTAGTACCCTGGGGGCCCAACCACCTGACTATGGCTACACCTTC	CASSTLGAQPPDYGYTF
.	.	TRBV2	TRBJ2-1	TGTGCCAGCAGTGCTACCGTGGGGTATGAGCAGTTCTTC	CASSATVGYEQFF
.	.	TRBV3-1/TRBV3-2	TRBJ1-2	TGTGCCAGCAGCAGCCTTGGGGAGGCGAATGGCTACACCTTC	CASSSLGEANGYTF
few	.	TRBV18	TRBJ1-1	TGTGCCAGCTCACCTGGCCACTGGAACACTGAAGCTTTCTTT	CASSPGHWNTEAFF
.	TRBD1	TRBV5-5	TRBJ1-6	TGTGCCAGCAGCCAAGATACCGGGACAGGGAGGTTGAATTCACCCCTCCACTTT	CASSQDTGTGRLNSPLHF
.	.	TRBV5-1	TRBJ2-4	TGCGCCAGCAGCCCCCAGATTTCATCCCAAAACATTCAGTACTTC	CASSPQISSQNIQYF
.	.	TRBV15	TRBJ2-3	TGTGCCACCAGCAGAGAAGATGACCTGGTTGTCCGGGGGCAGTATTTT	CATSREDDLVVRGQYF
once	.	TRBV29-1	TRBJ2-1	TGCAGCGTTGAAAGAGTGGCGAATGAGCAGTTCTTC	CSVERVANEQFF
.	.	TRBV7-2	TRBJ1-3	TGTGCCAGCAGCTTAAGAGGGGACTCTGGAAACACCATATATTTT	CASSLRGDSGNTIYF
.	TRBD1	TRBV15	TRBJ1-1	TGTGCCACCAGCAGAGATAGGGGGCTGGATGCTGAAGCTTTCTTT	CATSRDRGLDAEAFF
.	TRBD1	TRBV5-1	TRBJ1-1	TGCGCCAGCAGCTTGGAACAGGGGGGTGCTGAAGCTTTCTTT	CASSLEQGGAEAFF
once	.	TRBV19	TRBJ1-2	TGTGCCAGTACCAGACGGGAGAACAACTATGGCTACACCTTC	CASTRRENNYGYTF